Presented here are 26 T cell receptor beta chains from one specimen sequenced in a study of T cells after yellow fever vaccination. TCRdb reanalysed the 5' RACE reads using MiXCR and keeps one entry per CDR3 protein. The sample shows 200,000 to 300,000 distinct CDR3 sequences, over 10% of them seen only once. The starting material was CD4+ T cells sorted from PBMCs, obtained 45 days after the yellow fever booster vaccination. Source of these receptors: a man aged 25-45 years who received the YFV17D yellow fever vaccine.

The chain has TRBV11-2 and TRBJ2-1; TRBD2 is a possible D gene (5 bases). The germline gives CDR1 SGHAT, CDR2 FQNNGV. CDR3 length equals 14 residues. Between the trimmed V and J ends, which lost 5 bases and 9 bases, there was a span of 17 bases. The CDR3 reads CASSPASSFGEQFF. In nucleotides, the CDR3 is TGTGCCAGCAGCCCAGCTAGCAGTTTCGGTGAGCAGTTCTTC. The complete variable domain, with remaining parts taken from reference TRBV11-2 and TRBJ2-1, reads EAGVAQSPRYKIIEKRQSVAFWCNPISGHATLYWYQQILGQGPKLLIQFQNNGVVDDSQLPKDRFSAERLKGVDSTLKIQPAKLEDSAVYLCASSPASSFGEQFFGPGTRLTVL.

This clonotype was counted between two and nine times. V and J are TRBV4-3 and TRBJ2-7; D is perhaps TRBD2 (5 bases). The CDR3 is 18 amino acids. The germline V gene encodes CDR1 LGHNA and CDR2 YSLEER. V lost 0 bases, J lost 4 bases, and 22 bases lay in between. The CDR3 bases are TGCGCCAGCAGCCAAGATTTTCCCGACTACGTGAGTCCGTACGAGCAGTACTTC. The encoded protein is CASSQDFPDYVSPYEQYF.

This clonotype came up a few times. The rearrangement joins TRBV5-1 to TRBJ2-3; no reliable D call. This CDR3 is built from 14 residues. V gave up 9 bases and J gave up 4 bases, with 18 bases separating them. CDR1 is SGHRS and CDR2 is YFSETQ in the germline V gene. The CDR3 reads CATRKATPSDTQYF. The DNA for the CDR3 is TGCGCCACCAGAAAAGCGACCCCTTCAGATACGCAGTATTTT.

V is TRBV7-2 and J is TRBJ2-1; maybe TRBD2 (5 bases). V lost 5 bases, J lost 10 bases, and 15 bases lay in between. Germline loops: CDR1 SGHTA, CDR2 FQGNSA. The CDR3 has 13 amino acids. The CDR3 DNA follows: TGTGCCAGCAGCCCCCGGACTCCAAGAGAGCAGTTCTTC. Translated: CASSPRTPREQFF. Full variable domain (remainder filled in from reference TRBV7-2 and TRBJ2-1): GAGVSQSPSNKVTEKGKDVELRCDPISGHTALYWYRQSLGQGLEFLIYFQGNSAPDKSGLPSDRFSAERTGGSVSTLTIQRTQQEDSAVYLCASSPRTPREQFFGPGTRLTVL.

At least ten counts were recorded for this clonotype. The J gene is TRBJ2-5, the V gene TRBV20-1, with 12 bases identical to TRBD2. V dropped 6 bases and J dropped 2; count of bases not matched to a gene: 7. Germline V CDR1 and CDR2: DFQATT, SNEGSKA (reference sequence). This CDR3 comprises 15 residues. In DNA, the CDR3 is TGCAGTGCCCATGGGACTAGCGGGCAACAAGAGACCCAGTACTTC. Amino acid sequence: CSAHGTSGQQETQYF.

Written as DNA, the CDR3 is TGCGCCTCAGCAGAATGGCGCGAGCAGTACTTC. Its protein is CASAEWREQYF. This chain uses TRBV10-2 with TRBJ2-7; D is ambiguous. Germline V gives CDR1 WSHSY, CDR2 SAAADI. This CDR3 has 11 amino acids. Trimming removed 11 bases from V and 6 bases from J, with 14 bases in between.

This clonotype was counted between two and nine times. This chain uses TRBV29-1 with TRBJ2-3, with TRBD1 as a possible D gene (6 bases). From germline, CDR1 is SQVTM and CDR2 ANQGSEA. V gave up 5 bases and J gave up 6 bases, with 18 bases separating them. The CDR3 has 14 residues. The CDR3 reads CSVRQGSLGDTQYF. The CDR3 region has the DNA TGCAGCGTTCGGCAGGGGAGTCTCGGGGATACGCAGTATTTT.

The V and J genes are TRBV30 and TRBJ2-5; 10 nucleotides agree with TRBD2. Germline V gene sequence: CDR1 GTSNPN, CDR2 SVGIG (reference sequence). Trimming at V came to 1 base and at J to 4 bases, leaving 6 bases not matched to a gene. CDR3 length: 15 amino acids. Here the CDR3 DNA reads TGTGCCTGGAGTGCGAGCGGGAGGGCCGGAGAGACCCAGTACTTC. Protein product: CAWSASGRAGETQYF.

The V call is TRBV6-1, the J call TRBJ2-3; 9 nucleotides agree with TRBD1. After removal of 4 bases from V and 2 bases from J, the junction contained 4 bases not matched to a gene. This CDR3 spans 15 amino acids. Per germline, CDR1 MNHNS and CDR2 SASEGT. The CDR3 sequence is CASSVRDRVTDTQYF. In DNA, the CDR3 is TGTGCCAGCAGTGTCCGGGACAGGGTCACAGATACGCAGTATTTT.

This clonotype was counted a few times. The chain has TRBV29-1 and TRBJ2-1; TRBD2 aligns across 11 bases. The CDR3 spans 15 residues. Germline assignment: CDR1 SQVTM and CDR2 ANQGSEA. The trim removed 5 bases at V and 0 bases at J, leaving 3 bases unmatched. The CDR3 spells CSVLGLADSYNEQFF. As DNA, the CDR3 is TGCAGCGTTTTGGGACTAGCGGACTCCTACAATGAGCAGTTCTTC.

This chain joins TRBV18 and TRBJ2-1; 8 positions match TRBD2. The CDR3 consists of 14 residues. The germline CDR1 and CDR2 sequences are KGHSH and LQKENI. After removal of 8 bases from V and 0 bases from J, the junction contained 3 bases not matched to a gene. The DNA for the CDR3 is TGTGCCAGCACGACTAGCGCCTCCTACAATGAGCAGTTCTTC. It yields the protein CASTTSASYNEQFF.

The V call is TRBV5-4, the J call TRBJ2-4; D remains unclear. The V gene lost 8 bases and the J gene lost 3 bases, with 18 bases spanning the gap. Germline assignment: CDR1 SGHNT and CDR2 YYREEE (reference sequence). The CDR3 loop spans 15 amino acids. CDR3: CASQKEAGLKNIQYF. The CDR3 nucleotides read TGTGCCAGTCAAAAAGAAGCCGGCCTCAAAAACATTCAGTACTTC.

This clonotype appeared many times. CDR3 bases: TGTGCCAGCAGCGGAAGCCCCGGACTAGCGGGATCCTCCTACAATGAGCAGTTCTTC. Protein: CASSGSPGLAGSSYNEQFF. The V and J genes are TRBV7-6 and TRBJ2-1; 12 nucleotides agree with TRBD2. Germline trimming cut 5 bases from V and 0 bases from J; bases unmatched to any gene: 11. This CDR3 spans 19 amino acids. Germline lookup yields CDR1 SGHVS and CDR2 FNYEAQ. Full variable domain (missing parts from reference TRBV7-6 and TRBJ2-1): GAGVSQSPRYKVTKRGQDVALRCDPISGHVSLYWYRQALGQGPEFLTYFNYEAQQDKSGLPNDRFSAERPEGSISTLTIQRTEQRDSAMYRCASSGSPGLAGSSYNEQFFGPGTRLTVL.

V gene TRBV7-2 combines with J gene TRBJ2-5; D might be TRBD1 (8 bases). Trimming left V 5 bases short and J 5 bases short, with 18 bases between. The CDR3 is 15 amino acids. Germline V gene lookup returns CDR1 SGHTA and CDR2 FQGNSA. CDR3 region: CASSLQQGGWETQYF. CDR3 DNA sequence: TGTGCCAGCAGCCTCCAACAGGGGGGGTGGGAGACCCAGTACTTC. The variable domain in full, completed from reference TRBV7-2 and TRBJ2-5, reads GAGVSQSPSNKVTEKGKDVELRCDPISGHTALYWYRQSLGQGLEFLIYFQGNSAPDKSGLPSDRFSAERTGGSVSTLTIQRTQQEDSAVYLCASSLQQGGWETQYFGPGTRLLVL.

This chain uses TRBV15 with TRBJ1-5, with D uncertain. CDR1 and CDR2 from the germline V gene are LNHNV and YYDKDF (reference sequence). The CDR3 sequence is 14 residues long. The V end lost 0 bases, the J end lost 6 bases, and 9 bases lay between the germline ends. As DNA, the CDR3 is TGTGCCACCAGCAGAGATTTTGGCGCTCAGCCCCAGCATTTT. It is translated as CATSRDFGAQPQHF. Full variable domain (rest looked up from reference TRBV15 and TRBJ1-5): DAMVIQNPRYQVTQFGKPVTLSCSQTLNHNVMYWYQQKSSQAPKLLFHYYDKDFNNEADTPDNFQSRRPNTSFCFLDIRSPGLGDTAMYLCATSRDFGAQPQHFGDGTRLSIL.

The chain couples TRBV12-3 or TRBV12-4 to TRBJ1-3, with D possibly TRBD1 on 6 matching bases. This CDR3 comprises 15 residues. Trimming removed 2 bases at V and 13 bases at J, with 21 bases between. CDR3: CASSLLRGAPRWIYF. In DNA form, the CDR3 reads TGTGCCAGCAGTTTATTGCGGGGGGCACCTCGTTGGATATATTTT.

This chain uses TRBV30 with TRBJ2-7; D perhaps matches TRBD2 (6 bases). Looked up from germline, CDR1 is GTSNPN and CDR2 is SVGIG (reference sequence). Between the trimmed V and J ends, which lost 2 bases and 6 bases, there was a span of 17 bases. CDR3 size: 14 residues. The CDR3 sequence is CAWSHGIRGTEQYF. Here the CDR3 DNA reads TGTGCCTGGAGTCACGGGATCCGGGGGACCGAGCAGTACTTC.

The gene calls are TRBV24-1 and TRBJ2-6; 11 nucleotides line up with TRBD2. Germline lookup yields CDR1 KGHDR and CDR2 SFDVKD. V shed 7 bases and J 3 bases; nucleotides not matched to a gene: 16. The CDR3 consists of 20 residues. CDR3 sequence (DNA): TGTGCCACCAGCACCACCTTTACGACTAGCGGGATTGATGGGGCCAACGTCCTGACTTTC. Translated: CATSTTFTTSGIDGANVLTF.

This clonotype was picked up a small number of times. The chain carries TRBV14 and TRBJ2-7; possibly TRBD2 for D (6 bases). V was cut by 5 bases and J by 2 bases, with 19 bases left in between. The CDR3 sequence is 16 residues long. Looked up from germline, CDR1 is SGHDN and CDR2 is FVKESK. This chain's CDR3 is CASSKTGPGLTYEQYF. Written as DNA, the CDR3 is TGTGCCAGCAGCAAGACCGGTCCGGGACTCACCTACGAGCAGTACTTC.

This clonotype was counted ten times or more. The V and J genes are TRBV12-3 or TRBV12-4 and TRBJ2-1, with D uncertain. There are 13 residues in the CDR3. The V gene lost 5 bases and the J gene lost 0 bases, with 5 bases spanning the gap. CDR3 DNA sequence: TGTGCCAGCAGTCCGGGCTCCTACAATGAGCAGTTCTTC. Its protein is CASSPGSYNEQFF.

The rearrangement joins TRBV20-1 to TRBJ2-5; 9 nucleotides agree with TRBD2. The CDR3 is 14 amino acids. V shed 2 bases and J 5 bases; nucleotides not matched to a gene: 6. Germline CDR1 reads DFQATT; CDR2 reads SNEGSKA (reference sequence). This CDR3 is CSARFAGGTETQYF. The CDR3 DNA is TGCAGTGCTAGATTCGCGGGAGGGACGGAGACCCAGTACTTC.

The chain carries TRBV2 and TRBJ1-5; 7 nucleotides line up with TRBD1. Germline CDR1 reads SNHLY; CDR2 reads FYNNEI. V lost 6 bases to trimming and J lost 5 bases; unmatched junction nucleotides: 7. This CDR3 spans 14 amino acids. The CDR3 spells CASRWRDRDQPQHF. The CDR3 DNA follows: TGTGCCAGCAGGTGGCGGGACAGAGATCAGCCCCAGCATTTT.

This chain uses TRBV6-2 or TRBV6-3 with TRBJ1-2; a possible D gene is TRBD1 (6 bases). Trimming took off 5 bases at V and 6 bases at J, with 19 bases between the two ends. This CDR3 contains 15 residues. Germline CDR1 MNHEY, CDR2 SVGEGT. Here the CDR3 DNA reads TGTGCCAGCAGTCTCCGGCGGGGACGGGGGCATGGCTACACCTTC. The encoded protein is CASSLRRGRGHGYTF.

The table lists this clonotype with a few counts. The chain is built from TRBV12-3 or TRBV12-4 and TRBJ2-2; 7 positions match TRBD2. The ends lost 6 bases at V and 5 bases at J; junction bases unmatched: 9. The CDR3 sequence is 15 residues long. CDR3 amino acids: CASSPRGTGTGELFF. The CDR3 DNA reads TGTGCCAGCAGCCCGCGGGGGACCGGGACCGGGGAGCTGTTTTTT.

The rearrangement joins TRBV29-1 to TRBJ1-1; maybe TRBD1 (5 bases). Germline V gene lookup returns CDR1 SQVTM and CDR2 ANQGSEA. The CDR3 length is 11 residues. In DNA, the CDR3 is TGCACCACCACTGCGGGGGGAAAAGCTTTCTTT. Amino acids: CTTTAGGKAFF.

The rearrangement links TRBV12-3 or TRBV12-4 to TRBJ2-3; D call uncertain. Between the trimmed V and J ends, which lost 6 bases and 10 bases, there was a span of 17 bases. CDR3 length: 13 amino acids. CDR3 sequence (DNA): TGTGCCAGCAGCTCTCTGGACCAAAAGGCGCAGTATTTT. Residues: CASSSLDQKAQYF.